Presented here are 28 T cell receptor beta chains from one specimen sequenced in a study of T cell responses to AZD1222 COVID-19 vaccine. Clones were read by immunoSEQ multiplex PCR, and TCRdb kept only the in-frame ones, dropping some. The data contain nearly 110,000 clones, 80% to 95% of them singletons. The sequences come from peripheral blood, collected 28 days after the second AZD1222 dose. The source is an adult who received the AZD1222 COVID-19 vaccine.

V and J are TRBV3-1 (or the pseudogene TRBV3-2) and TRBJ1-1; D unclear. V was clipped by 0 bases and J by 8 bases, with 10 bases between them. CDR3 size: 13 residues. CDR1 and CDR2 (germline): LGHDT, YNNKEL (reference sequence). The CDR3 region has the DNA TGTGCCAGCAGCCAAGATCCGACGGAAGAAGCTTTCTTT. Protein product: CASSQDPTEEAFF.

The rearrangement uses TRBV7-8 and TRBJ2-7; D perhaps matches TRBD1 (6 bases). Germline CDR1 reads SGHVS; CDR2 reads FQNEAQ. Trimming cost V 2 bases and J 3 bases, with 8 bases left between them. This CDR3 is built from 13 residues. The CDR3 coding sequence is TGTGCCAGCAGCTTAAACAGGGACTACGAGCAGTACTTC. This translates into CASSLNRDYEQYF. The full variable domain, with the rest looked up from reference TRBV7-8 and TRBJ2-7, is GAGVSQSPRYKVAKRGQDVALRCDPISGHVSLFWYQQALGQGPEFLTYFQNEAQLDKSGLPSDRFFAERPEGSVSTLKIQRTQQEDSAVYLCASSLNRDYEQYFGPGTRLTVT.

The V call is TRBV7-9, the J call TRBJ2-1, with 8 nucleotides matching TRBD1. The CDR3 sequence is 18 residues long. CDR1 SEHNR and CDR2 FQNEAQ come from the germline V gene (reference sequence). V dropped 1 base and J dropped 5; count of bases not matched to a gene: 13. The CDR3 region has the DNA TGTGCCAGCAGCTTAGGCCGCCGAAGGACAGGGAAAAACAATGAGCAGTTCTTC. This codes for CASSLGRRRTGKNNEQFF.

The chain combines TRBV18 with TRBJ2-5, with D perhaps TRBD2 (5 bases). The V gene's germline CDR1 is KGHSH and CDR2 LQKENI. Trimming cost V 5 bases and J 5 bases, with 21 bases left between them. This CDR3 comprises 16 residues. CDR3 nucleotide sequence: TGTGCCAGCTCAGACGGAACTAGAGACCGTATGGAGACCCAGTACTTC. Protein sequence: CASSDGTRDRMETQYF.

The chain joins TRBV7-8 to TRBJ2-3; D remains ambiguous. Deletions cut 5 bases from V and 0 bases from J, with 9 bases between. The CDR3 length is 14 residues. Looked up from germline, CDR1 is SGHVS and CDR2 is FQNEAQ. The CDR3 reads CASSPISSTDTQYF. CDR3 nucleotides: TGTGCCAGCAGCCCTATTTCTAGCACAGATACGCAGTATTTT.

This sequence joins TRBV27 and TRBJ1-5; tentatively, D is TRBD1 (6 bases). The CDR3 is made up of 15 amino acids. The germline gives CDR1 MNHEY, CDR2 SMNVEV (reference sequence). The germline V and J ends were trimmed by 5 bases and 4 bases, with 15 bases remaining between them. CDR3 sequence reads: CASSRIGTPNQPQHF. CDR3 nucleotide sequence: TGTGCCAGCAGTCGGATTGGGACACCTAATCAGCCCCAGCATTTT.

The gene calls are TRBV18 and TRBJ2-4, with D tentatively TRBD1 (6 bases). V lost 0 bases, J lost 9 bases, and 15 bases lay in between. The CDR3 has 15 amino acids. Germline CDR1 reads KGHSH; CDR2 reads LQKENI. CDR3 DNA sequence: TGTGCCAGCTCACCACCGGGACAACGAGGGAGCATTCAGTACTTC. As protein: CASSPPGQRGSIQYF.

The chain combines TRBV2 with TRBJ2-1; 10 nucleotides match TRBD2. V lost 6 bases and J lost 2; bases outside the gene matches: 4. Germline values: CDR1 SNHLY, CDR2 FYNNEI. The CDR3 has 15 residues. The CDR3 is CASSLAGATYNEQFF. As DNA, the CDR3 is TGTGCCAGCAGCCTAGCGGGAGCGACCTACAATGAGCAGTTCTTC.

The V call is TRBV4-2, the J call TRBJ1-5; 9 positions agree with TRBD1. The CDR3 length is 18 residues. Germline V gene data show CDR1 as LGHNA and CDR2 as YNFKEQ. Germline trimming cut 1 base from V and 4 bases from J; bases unmatched to any gene: 11. CDR3 sequence: CASSQGYFRTGDNQPQHF. CDR3 DNA sequence: TGTGCCAGCAGCCAAGGTTACTTTCGGACAGGGGATAATCAGCCCCAGCATTTT.

This chain uses TRBV6-5 with TRBJ1-5; D unclear. V gave up 6 bases and J gave up 9 bases, with 18 bases separating them. CDR3 size: 14 residues. From germline, CDR1 is MNHEY and CDR2 SVGAGI. The CDR3 nucleotides read TGTGCCAGCAGCCCCAGGCAGGCGAGTTCGCCCCAGCATTTT. This encodes CASSPRQASSPQHF.

DNA of the CDR3: TGTGCCAGCAGCCACAGACAGGGCGGACGTCTCGAGCAGTACTTC. Residues: CASSHRQGGRLEQYF. This chain joins TRBV3-1 (or the pseudogene TRBV3-2) and TRBJ2-7, with 7 nucleotides matching TRBD1. The CDR3 consists of 15 residues. Germline V gives CDR1 LGHDT, CDR2 YNNKEL (reference sequence). V lost 3 bases, J lost 6 bases, and 11 bases stayed unmatched.

This chain connects TRBV29-1 to TRBJ2-2; D may be TRBD1 or TRBD2 (5 bases each). The CDR3 has 12 amino acids. CDR1 SQVTM and CDR2 ANQGSEA come from the germline V gene. The CDR3 loop reads CGSRENTGELFF. The CDR3 coding sequence is TGCGGGAGCAGGGAAAACACCGGGGAGCTGTTTTTT.

The V call is TRBV6-6, the J call TRBJ2-1; D is perhaps TRBD2 (6 bases). The germline gives CDR1 MNHNY, CDR2 SVGAGI (reference sequence). The CDR3 totals 16 residues. V lost 5 bases to trimming and J lost 2 bases, with 16 bases between them. This CDR3 is CASSTSSVSAYNEQFF. The CDR3 DNA reads TGTGCCAGCAGTACCTCTAGCGTGTCAGCCTACAATGAGCAGTTCTTC.

The gene calls are TRBV4-2 and TRBJ1-1, with TRBD1 matching 9 bases. V lost 4 bases, J lost 5 bases, and 5 bases stayed unmatched. Germline loops: CDR1 LGHNA, CDR2 YNFKEQ. There are 14 residues in the CDR3. CDR3 DNA sequence: TGTGCCAGCAGCCTAGGGACAGGGTGGACTGAAGCTTTCTTT. This gives the protein CASSLGTGWTEAFF.

The chain employs TRBV19 and TRBJ1-2; no definite D call. Germline values: CDR1 LNHDA, CDR2 SQIVND (reference sequence). The ends were cut back, 4 bases at V and 1 base at J, with 16 bases in the middle. CDR3 size: 16 residues. The CDR3 bases are TGTGCCAGTAGTAGCACAACGTACACCGATAACTATGGCTACACCTTC. Translating it yields CASSSTTYTDNYGYTF.

The J gene is TRBJ2-7, the V gene TRBV6-2 or TRBV6-3, with D unclear. The germline V and J ends were trimmed by 2 bases and 2 bases, with 7 bases remaining between them. The CDR3 totals 13 residues. Germline-derived CDR1 and CDR2 are MNHEY and SVGEGT. CDR3 amino acids: CASSYGQPYEQYF. In nucleotides, the CDR3 is TGTGCCAGCAGTTACGGCCAACCCTACGAGCAGTACTTC.

The V gene is TRBV5-5, the J gene TRBJ2-5, with 15 bases matching TRBD2. The CDR3 runs to 18 residues. V dropped 3 bases and J dropped 2; count of bases not matched to a gene: 8. CDR1 is SGHKS, CDR2 YYEKEE, per germline (reference sequence). In DNA form, the CDR3 reads TGTGCCAGCAGCTCCGGACTAGCGGGGGGGTCCATACAAGAGACCCAGTACTTC. Translating it yields CASSSGLAGGSIQETQYF.

The V gene is TRBV7-6, the J gene TRBJ1-2; D is perhaps TRBD1 (6 bases). With 1 base removed from V and 6 bases from J, the gap between germline ends came to 12 bases. Per the germline V gene, CDR1 is SGHVS and CDR2 is FNYEAQ. This CDR3 contains 14 residues. CDR3 DNA sequence: TGTGCCAGCAGCTTAGGCATCGGGACAAATGGCTACACCTTC. It yields the protein CASSLGIGTNGYTF. The complete variable domain, with remaining parts taken from reference TRBV7-6 and TRBJ1-2, reads GAGVSQSPRYKVTKRGQDVALRCDPISGHVSLYWYRQALGQGPEFLTYFNYEAQQDKSGLPNDRFSAERPEGSISTLTIQRTEQRDSAMYRCASSLGIGTNGYTFGSGTRLTVV.

The chain is built from TRBV6-1 and TRBJ1-2; D call uncertain. Deletions cut 2 bases from V and 3 bases from J, with 7 bases between. Looked up from germline, CDR1 is MNHNS and CDR2 is SASEGT. This CDR3 spans 13 amino acids. The CDR3 protein is CASSETSDYGYTF. CDR3 nucleotide sequence: TGTGCCAGCAGTGAAACGTCAGACTATGGCTACACCTTC.

J is TRBJ2-5 and V is TRBV6-5; 7 nucleotides align to TRBD2. This CDR3 is built from 15 residues. The trim removed 7 bases at V and 0 bases at J, leaving 8 bases unmatched. Germline V gene sequence: CDR1 MNHEY, CDR2 SVGAGI. The CDR3 loop reads CASTTLRGYQETQYF. Written as DNA, the CDR3 is TGTGCCAGCACGACTCTGCGGGGGTACCAAGAGACCCAGTACTTC.

This clone was recorded once. The CDR3 bases are TGCGCCAGCAGCATCGGACAGGGAGATCAGCCCCAGCATTTT. This gives the protein CASSIGQGDQPQHF. This rearrangement joins TRBV5-1 to TRBJ1-5, with 8 nucleotides matching TRBD1. CDR3 length: 14 amino acids. V shed 4 bases, J shed 5 bases, and the junction held 5 bases outside the gene matches. Per germline, CDR1 SGHRS and CDR2 YFSETQ.

The gene calls are TRBV7-9 and TRBJ1-2, with TRBD1 matching 10 bases. Germline V gene lookup returns CDR1 SEHNR and CDR2 FQNEAQ (reference sequence). Trimming cost V 1 base and J 7 bases; bases outside gene matches: 3. CDR3 length: 14 amino acids. CDR3 in amino acids: CASSLVGTGVGYTF. CDR3 coding DNA: TGTGCCAGCAGCTTAGTAGGGACAGGGGTTGGCTACACCTTC.

This rearrangement joins TRBV6-5 to TRBJ1-2; weak D call: TRBD1 (5 bases). CDR1 is MNHEY and CDR2 is SVGAGI in the germline V gene. Trimming removed 0 bases from V and 4 bases from J, with 12 bases in between. CDR3 size: 15 residues. The DNA for the CDR3 is TGTGCCAGCAGTTACTCCGGGACTTCGGTCTATGGCTACACCTTC. Its protein is CASSYSGTSVYGYTF.

The gene calls are TRBV4-1 and TRBJ2-3; D gene ambiguous. Trimming took 1 base from V and 0 from J, leaving 11 bases between them. Germline V gene sequence: CDR1 MGHRA, CDR2 YSYEKL. This CDR3 has 16 amino acids. CDR3 amino acids: CASSQANMISTDTQYF. The CDR3 nucleotides read TGCGCCAGCAGCCAAGCGAACATGATTAGCACAGATACGCAGTATTTT.

V gene TRBV4-1 combines with J gene TRBJ2-4, with 8 nucleotides matching TRBD1. The junction had 7 bases not matched to a gene; V was cut back by 1 base and J by 5 bases. Looked up from germline, CDR1 is MGHRA and CDR2 is YSYEKL. This CDR3 has 16 amino acids. CDR3 bases: TGCGCCAGCAGCCAAGGTCCGAGACAGGGGCAAAACATTCAGTACTTC. Protein product: CASSQGPRQGQNIQYF.

The genes are TRBV12-3 or TRBV12-4 and TRBJ2-1; TRBD1 aligns across 8 bases. This CDR3 region has 12 residues. Unmatched junction bases numbered 10, after V lost 5 bases and J lost 16 bases. The CDR3 nucleotides read TGTGCCAGCAGTCCGAGGACAGGGAGAGGCTTCTTC. This gives the protein CASSPRTGRGFF.

The rearrangement uses TRBV19 and TRBJ2-6; D ambiguous. V lost 3 bases and J 0 bases, leaving 12 bases between the germline ends. Germline CDR1 and CDR2: LNHDA and SQIVND (reference sequence). CDR3 size: 17 residues. The CDR3 region is CASSIIRLSSGANVLTF. In DNA, the CDR3 is TGTGCCAGTAGTATCATTCGGTTGAGCTCTGGGGCCAACGTCCTGACTTTC.

This chain links TRBV3-1 (or the pseudogene TRBV3-2) with TRBJ1-6; the D is unclear. V lost 0 bases and J lost 5, with 11 bases in between. The CDR3 loop spans 16 amino acids. Looked up from germline, CDR1 is LGHDT and CDR2 is YNNKEL (reference sequence). CDR3 DNA sequence: TGTGCCAGCAGCCAAGATAGGGCCGACCATAATTCACCCCTCCACTTT. Its translation: CASSQDRADHNSPLHF.